This T cell receptor (beta chain) was captured in a study of cytomegalovirus exposure and HLA in healthy donors. Study outcomes and limitations: The authors later linked a missense DCLRE1C variant to TCR beta V- and J-gene trimming.

A multiplex PCR was run with 60 Vbeta primers and 13 Jbeta primers. This table comes from immunoSEQ multiplex PCR, and its TCRdb copy is limited to in-frame clones, with some not included. The sample holds about 140,000 clones; around 75% are singletons and the top ten take over 2.5%. Germline CDR1 is GTSNPN and CDR2 is SVGIG (reference sequence). The germline V and J ends were trimmed by 0 bases and 0 bases, with 8 bases remaining between them. This CDR3 contains 14 residues. Comments on this clone: Its target is not known.

The chain is built from TRBV30 and TRBJ1-2, with a weak D call TRBD1 (5 bases). Sequences were obtained from PBMCs. The sequence was collected from a man between 40 and 49 years old in good health and CMV-seronegative. The CDR3 DNA reads TGTGCCTGGAGTGTCCGGGGGTCTAACTATGGCTACACCTTC. Translated: CAWSVRGSNYGYTF.